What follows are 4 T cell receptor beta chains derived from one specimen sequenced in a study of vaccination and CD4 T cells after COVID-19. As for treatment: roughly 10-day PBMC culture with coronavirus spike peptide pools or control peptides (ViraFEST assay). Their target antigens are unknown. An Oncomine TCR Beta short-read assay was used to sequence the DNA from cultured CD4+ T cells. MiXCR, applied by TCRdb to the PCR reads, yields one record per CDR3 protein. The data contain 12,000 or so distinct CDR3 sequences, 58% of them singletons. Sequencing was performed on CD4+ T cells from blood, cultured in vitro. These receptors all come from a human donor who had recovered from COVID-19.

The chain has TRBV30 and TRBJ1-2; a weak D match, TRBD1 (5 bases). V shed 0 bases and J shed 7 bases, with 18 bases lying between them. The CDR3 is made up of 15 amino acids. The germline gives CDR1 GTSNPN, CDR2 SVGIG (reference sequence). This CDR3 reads CAWSVLRGDKGGYTF. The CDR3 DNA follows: TGTGCCTGGAGTGTACTTAGAGGGGATAAAGGTGGCTACACCTTC.

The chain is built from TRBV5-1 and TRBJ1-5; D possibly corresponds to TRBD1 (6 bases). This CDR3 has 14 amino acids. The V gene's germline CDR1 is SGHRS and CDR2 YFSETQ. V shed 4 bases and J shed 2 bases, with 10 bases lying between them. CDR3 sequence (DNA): TGCGCCAGCAGCCCAGGGGTGGGCAATCAGCCCCAGCATTTT. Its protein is CASSPGVGNQPQHF.

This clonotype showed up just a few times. The DNA of the CDR3 is TGTGCCAGCAGTGAAAGGCAAAACTATGGCTACACCTTC. It translates to CASSERQNYGYTF. The chain recombines TRBV2 with TRBJ1-2, with unresolved D. This CDR3 is built from 13 residues. V lost 2 bases, J lost 2 bases, and 6 bases lay in between. Germline V gene lookup returns CDR1 SNHLY and CDR2 FYNNEI.

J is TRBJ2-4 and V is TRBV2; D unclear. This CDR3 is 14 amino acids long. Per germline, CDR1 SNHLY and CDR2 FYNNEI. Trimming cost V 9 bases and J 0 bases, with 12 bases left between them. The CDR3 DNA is TGTGCCAGTCGACATTCTTTAGCCAAAAACATTCAGTACTTC. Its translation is CASRHSLAKNIQYF.